The 10 T cell receptor beta chains below were found in one sample sequenced in a study of control samples from healthy donors and cancer patients. Sequenced by immunoSEQ multiplex PCR; TCRdb stores in-frame clones only, minus some. Of approximately 79,000 clones in the sample, 75% to 90% were seen once. Sequencing input: blood. The source is a man aged 50 or older in good health.

The V gene is TRBV5-6, the J gene TRBJ1-2; no clear D gene. Germline V gene lookup returns CDR1 SGHDT and CDR2 YYEEEE. The CDR3 length is 12 residues. V shed 4 bases and J shed 4 bases, with 8 bases lying between them. In nucleotides, the CDR3 is TGTGCCAGCAGCCTCCGGACCTATGGCTACACCTTC. Protein sequence: CASSLRTYGYTF.

The chain recombines TRBV6-2 or TRBV6-3 with TRBJ2-1; no clear D gene. Trimming took 2 bases from V and 0 from J, leaving 14 bases between them. This CDR3 comprises 17 residues. Germline loops: CDR1 MNHEY, CDR2 SVGEGT. CDR3 coding DNA: TGTGCCAGCAGTTACATTTTAGGCAGGAGCTCCTACAATGAGCAGTTCTTC. Its translation: CASSYILGRSSYNEQFF.

This chain uses TRBV7-7 with TRBJ2-3; 8 bases match TRBD2. Looked up from germline, CDR1 is SSHAT and CDR2 is FNYEAQ (reference sequence). This CDR3 has 15 amino acids. With V trimmed by 4 bases and J by 4 bases, 7 bases remained unmatched. CDR3 protein: CASSSGGEAADTQYF. Here the CDR3 DNA reads TGTGCCAGCAGCTCCGGGGGGGAGGCAGCAGATACGCAGTATTTT.

The chain recombines TRBV2 with TRBJ1-5; no clear D gene. The V gene lost 7 bases and the J gene lost 0 bases, with 10 bases spanning the gap. The CDR3 spans 14 residues. Germline CDR1 reads SNHLY; CDR2 reads FYNNEI. In DNA form, the CDR3 reads TGTGCCAGCACAGACATATTTAGCAATCAGCCCCAGCATTTT. Protein product: CASTDIFSNQPQHF.

The chain employs TRBV18 and TRBJ1-1; D ambiguous. The CDR3 runs to 13 residues. V was shortened by 6 bases and J by 1 base, with 9 bases between the two germline ends. The germline V gene encodes CDR1 KGHSH and CDR2 LQKENI. The chain's CDR3 is CASSMNWNTEAFF. CDR3 DNA sequence: TGTGCCAGCTCGATGAACTGGAACACTGAAGCTTTCTTT.

The J gene is TRBJ1-5, the V gene TRBV27, with a tentative D call TRBD1 (5 bases). Between the trimmed V and J ends, which lost 8 bases and 2 bases, there was a span of 13 bases. CDR1 and CDR2 (germline): MNHEY, SMNVEV (reference sequence). The CDR3 is made up of 14 amino acids. The CDR3 loop is CASRSGGRNQPQHF. CDR3 nucleotide sequence: TGTGCCAGCCGCTCGGGGGGACGCAATCAGCCCCAGCATTTT.

V usage is TRBV7-9 and J usage is TRBJ1-5; perhaps TRBD1 as D (5 bases). V was pared by 6 bases and J by 8 bases, with 20 bases between. The length of the CDR3 is 15 residues. Germline lookup yields CDR1 SEHNR and CDR2 FQNEAQ (reference sequence). The CDR3 sequence is CASSSEGRVSEPQHF. CDR3 DNA: TGTGCCAGCAGTTCAGAGGGGCGGGTTTCCGAGCCCCAGCATTTT.

The chain links TRBV9 to TRBJ1-5, with D perhaps TRBD1 (6 bases). Germline V gene lookup returns CDR1 SGDLS and CDR2 YYNGEE. CDR3 length: 18 residues. V gave up 0 bases and J gave up 4 bases, with 20 bases separating them. CDR3 amino acids: CASSVGGDVRGENQPQHF. The CDR3 DNA is TGTGCCAGCAGCGTAGGCGGCGATGTCAGGGGAGAAAATCAGCCCCAGCATTTT.

The gene calls are TRBV5-5 and TRBJ2-5; 10 positions match TRBD2. This CDR3 is 19 amino acids long. V dropped 5 bases and J dropped 5; count of bases not matched to a gene: 21. Germline V CDR1 and CDR2: SGHKS, YYEKEE (reference sequence). The CDR3 loop is CASRDEGSSGGRRRETQYF. CDR3 coding DNA: TGTGCCAGCAGGGATGAGGGCTCTAGCGGGGGCCGCCGTCGGGAGACCCAGTACTTC.

This chain links TRBV5-4 with TRBJ2-7; tentative D call: TRBD2 (5 bases). Germline assignment: CDR1 SGHNT and CDR2 YYREEE (reference sequence). The CDR3 is made up of 14 amino acids. The ends were cut back, 0 bases at V and 7 bases at J, with 14 bases in the middle. The DNA for the CDR3 is TGTGCCAGCAGCTTGGGGACCCTCCCGGGGGAGCAGTACTTC. Encoded protein: CASSLGTLPGEQYF.